The text below deals with one T cell receptor beta chain. The specificity of this receptor is unknown. Base qualities are not recorded, but no much larger clone differs from it by a single base. For the CD8 naive samples, CD45RO-negative cells were positively selected for CCR7, yielding a CD45RA+CCR7+ population from which TemRA cells were excluded. The donors were healthy, HIV-negative adults with no recently reported acute infections or vaccinations. Only Caucasian adults living in Nashville, Tennessee, USA were represented among the donors. After blood collection by leukapheresis, PBMCs were isolated using Ficoll-Histopaque density gradient centrifugation and then cryopreserved in the vapor phase of liquid nitrogen. Analytical flow cytometry was used to check the purity and quantity of every magnetically sorted T cell population. Genomic DNA was isolated from each sorted fraction and quantified by UV absorbance on a Nanodrop 2000c.

The record originates from a study of shared clonotypes between healthy human individuals (dated by TCRdb to between 2020 and 2021). A note on the overall study: Three men and a couple of women, aged 18 to 49 years, made up the cohort. Leukapheresis yielded between about 0.9 and 8.9 billion PBMCs per donor. Blood TCR repertoires of roughly five healthy adults were deeply sequenced to estimate repertoire size and the extent of clonotype sharing between individuals. For each donor, CD4 naive and CD4 memory were each given three plates, CD8 naive was given two plates, and CD8 memory was given one plate. Libraries were prepared and TCR repertoires were sequenced by different laboratories using diverse techniques, in order to increase sequencing depth and limit assay-specific biases. Here is what the overall study found, with its caveats: Only blood was sampled, and tissue TCR repertoires likely differ from those in blood. Clonotypes shared by all four sorted-subset donors showed higher generation probabilities than non-shared clonotypes. Incomplete sequencing was indicated by rarefaction of sorted-subset datasets, despite the large sequencing depth. Around 5% of naive CD4, 3.5% of naive CD8, about 2.5% of memory CD4, and 0.35% to 0.5% of memory CD8 clonotypes were shared across several donors. Pairwise subsampling led to the expectation that sequencing depth would affect the degree of clonotype sharing among donors. Larger estimated clonotype richness was generally found for naive subsets than for memory subsets. Because the study included a small number of donors, the genetic and exposure-history diversity represented was limited.

TCR CDR3 regions were amplified from genomic DNA by multiplex PCR using the deep immunoSEQ assay. Extracted genomic DNA from each cell subset was distributed evenly across all wells of several immunoSEQ 96-well plates, and each plate was treated as a replicate. For sorted subsets, approximately 200 ng of genomic DNA, equivalent to some 30,000 T cell genomes, went into each replicate PCR. The purified libraries were quantified using a Qubit 3.0 fluorometer, sized with a Bioanalyzer 2100, and then quantified again using the KAPA Library Quantification kit. Every immunoSEQ 96-well plate was sequenced on a dedicated single-read 150-cycle Illumina NextSeq 550 flow cell. The study's own analysis went as follows. Because the immunoSEQ output included only junctional sequences and no quality scores, the filtering could not be the same as the filtering used for full-length reads. Sequences were annotated with PyIR, a Python wrapper for IgBLAST v1.9, using IMGT germline references to assign V/J genes and CDR3. Any read was removed if the V/J assignment was weak (E-value above 1e-6), the CDR3 was missing, or the read contained stop codons, out-of-frame junctions, or ambiguous translated residues. V3J clonotypes were defined as sequences sharing the same inferred V gene, J gene, and CDR3 amino acid sequence. Percentage overlap between repertoires was computed as shared unique clonotypes divided by the size of the smaller repertoire. RTK rarefaction, the Chao1 estimator, and Recon v2.1 estimates of unobserved clonotypes were used to assess repertoire richness. Generation probabilities were computed with OLGA for all TCRbeta clonotypes obtained by the gDNA method from a few donors. TCRdb's version of the immuneACCESS table is confined to in-frame rearrangements and falls short of the full clone set. An unresolved V gene accounts for under half of the shortfall where checked; the remainder is of unknown origin. From that table come the V and J calls and clone size; the DNA was used to work out D and trimming. Present in this sample are hundreds of thousands of clones, about 90% of which were seen just once. Approximately 24% of the sample comes from the top ten.

The junction carries 14 bases between V and J, which are trimmed by 8 bases and 0 bases respectively. The CDR3 goes from the cysteine to the phenylalanine over 14 residues. The DNA shown is the 42-base CDR3, in frame from base 1. The germline V gene provides CDR1 MNHEY and CDR2 SVGAGI. Sequenced material: naive CD8+ T cells sorted from blood. The cell subset or site label of this sample denotes: CD45RA+CCR7+. This chain joins TRBV6-5 to TRBJ2-7; the D gene lacks a confident call. The clonotype originates from a man aged 25 to 45 in good health. The CDR3 reads CASRHRESSYEQYF. In nucleotides, the sequence is TGTGCCAGCCGCCATAGGGAAAGCTCCTACGAGCAGTACTTC.